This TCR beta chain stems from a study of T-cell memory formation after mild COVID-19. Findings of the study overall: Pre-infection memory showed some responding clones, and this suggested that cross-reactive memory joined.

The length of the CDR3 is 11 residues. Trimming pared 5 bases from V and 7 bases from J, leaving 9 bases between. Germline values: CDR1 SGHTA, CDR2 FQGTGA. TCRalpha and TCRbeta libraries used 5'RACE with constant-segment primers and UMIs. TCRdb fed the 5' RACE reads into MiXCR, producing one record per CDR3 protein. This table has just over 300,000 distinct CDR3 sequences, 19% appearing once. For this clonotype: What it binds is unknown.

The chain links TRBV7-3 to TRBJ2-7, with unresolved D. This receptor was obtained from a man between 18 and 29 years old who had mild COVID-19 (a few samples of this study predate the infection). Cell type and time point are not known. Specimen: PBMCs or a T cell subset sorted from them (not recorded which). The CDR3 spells CASSPGGEQYF. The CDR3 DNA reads TGTGCCAGCAGCCCCGGTGGTGAGCAGTACTTC. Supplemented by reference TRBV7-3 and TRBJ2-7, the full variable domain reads GAGVSQTPSNKVTEKGKYVELRCDPISGHTALYWYRQSLGQGPEFLIYFQGTGAADDSGLPNDRFFAVRPEGSVSTLKIQRTERGDSAVYLCASSPGGEQYFGPGTRLTVT.